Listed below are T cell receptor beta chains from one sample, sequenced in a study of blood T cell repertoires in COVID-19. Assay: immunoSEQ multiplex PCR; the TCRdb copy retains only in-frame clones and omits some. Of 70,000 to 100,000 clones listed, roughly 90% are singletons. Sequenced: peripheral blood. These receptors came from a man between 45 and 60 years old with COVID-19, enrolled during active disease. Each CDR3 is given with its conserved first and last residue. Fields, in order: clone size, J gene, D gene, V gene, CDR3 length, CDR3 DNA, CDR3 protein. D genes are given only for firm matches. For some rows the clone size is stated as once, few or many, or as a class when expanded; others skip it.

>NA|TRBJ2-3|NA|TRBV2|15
TGTGCCAGCAGTGAAAGGAGGGGGCGCCCCGATACGCAGTATTTT
CASSERRGRPDTQYF
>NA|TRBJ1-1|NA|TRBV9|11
TGTGCCAGCAGCGGAGGGTCTGAAGCTTTCTTT
CASSGGSEAFF
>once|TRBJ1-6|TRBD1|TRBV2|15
TGTGCCAGCGCTTGGGACAGCTCCTATAATTCACCCCTCCACTTT
CASAWDSSYNSPLHF
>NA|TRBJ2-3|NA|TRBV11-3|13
TGTGCCAGCAGGGACAGCCGCACAGATACGCAGTATTTT
CASRDSRTDTQYF
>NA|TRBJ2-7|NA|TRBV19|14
TGTGCCAGTAGCGTGACAGTTAGCTCCTACGAGCAGTACTTC
CASSVTVSSYEQYF
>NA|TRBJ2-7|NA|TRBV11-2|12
TGTGCCAGCAGCTTAGTTTCGTACGAGCAGTACTTC
CASSLVSYEQYF
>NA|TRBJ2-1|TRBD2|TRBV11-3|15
TGTGCCAGCAGCGGGACGGGACTAGGTACAGTTGAGCAGTTCTTC
CASSGTGLGTVEQFF
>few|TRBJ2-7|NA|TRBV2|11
TGTGCCAGCGGGGCGAGATACCAGCAGTACTTC
CASGARYQQYF
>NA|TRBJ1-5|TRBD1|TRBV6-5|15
TGTGCCAGCAGGCTACAGGGGGATAGCAATCAGCCCCAGCATTTT
CASRLQGDSNQPQHF
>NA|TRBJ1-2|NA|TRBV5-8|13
TGTGCCAGCAGCTTGGGGACAGTCTATGGCTACACCTTC
CASSLGTVYGYTF
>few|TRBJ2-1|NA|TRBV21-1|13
TGTGCCAGCAGCGGGGACAGATACAATGAGCAGTTCTTC
CASSGDRYNEQFF
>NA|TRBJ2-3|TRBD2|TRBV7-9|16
TGTGCCAGCAGCCGTGCCGGGACTAGCGGCACAGATACGCAGTATTTT
CASSRAGTSGTDTQYF
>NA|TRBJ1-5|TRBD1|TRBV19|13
TGTGCCAGTAGTATAACAGGGGTAAGAGCCCAGCATTTT
CASSITGVRAQHF
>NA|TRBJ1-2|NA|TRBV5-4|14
TGTGCCAGCAGCGGGGGGATTGAGCCTAGCGGCTACACCTTC
CASSGGIEPSGYTF